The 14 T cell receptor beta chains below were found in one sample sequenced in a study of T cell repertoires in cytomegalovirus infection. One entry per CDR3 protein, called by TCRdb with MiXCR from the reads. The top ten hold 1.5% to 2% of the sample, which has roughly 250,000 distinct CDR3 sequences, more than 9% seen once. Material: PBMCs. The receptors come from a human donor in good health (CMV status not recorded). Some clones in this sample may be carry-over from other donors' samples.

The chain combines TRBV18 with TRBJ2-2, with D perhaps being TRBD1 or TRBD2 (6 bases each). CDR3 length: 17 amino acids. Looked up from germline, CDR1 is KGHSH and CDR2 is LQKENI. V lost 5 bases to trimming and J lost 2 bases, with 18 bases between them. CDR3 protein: CASSSSGAVSNTGELFF. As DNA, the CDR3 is TGTGCCAGCTCATCCTCGGGGGCGGTCTCCAACACCGGGGAGCTGTTTTTT. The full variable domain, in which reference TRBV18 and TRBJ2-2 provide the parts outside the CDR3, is NAGVMQNPRHLVRRRGQEARLRCSPMKGHSHVYWYRQLPEEGLKFMVYLQKENIIDESGMPKERFSAEFPKEGPSILRIQQVVRGDSAAYFCASSSSGAVSNTGELFFGEGSRLTVL.

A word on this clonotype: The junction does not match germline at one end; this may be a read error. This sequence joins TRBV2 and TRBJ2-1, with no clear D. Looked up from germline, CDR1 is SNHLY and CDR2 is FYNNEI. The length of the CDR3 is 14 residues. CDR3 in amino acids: CVSSGANTDNEQFF. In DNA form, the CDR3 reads TGTGTCAGCAGTGGTGCGAACACGGACAATGAGCAGTTCTTC.

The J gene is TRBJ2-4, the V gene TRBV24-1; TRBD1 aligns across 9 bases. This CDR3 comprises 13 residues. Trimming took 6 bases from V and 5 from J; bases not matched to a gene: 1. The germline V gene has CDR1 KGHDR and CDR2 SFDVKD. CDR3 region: CATSRDRENIQYF. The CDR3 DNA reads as TGTGCCACCAGTCGGGACAGGGAAAACATTCAGTACTTC.

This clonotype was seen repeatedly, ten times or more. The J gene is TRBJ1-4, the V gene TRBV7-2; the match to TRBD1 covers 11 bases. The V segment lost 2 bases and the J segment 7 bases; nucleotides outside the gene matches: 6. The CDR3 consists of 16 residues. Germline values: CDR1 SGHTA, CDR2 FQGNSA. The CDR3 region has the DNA TGTGCCAGCAGCTTACGAGGGACAGGGGGGGCTGAAAAACTGTTTTTT. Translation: CASSLRGTGGAEKLFF.

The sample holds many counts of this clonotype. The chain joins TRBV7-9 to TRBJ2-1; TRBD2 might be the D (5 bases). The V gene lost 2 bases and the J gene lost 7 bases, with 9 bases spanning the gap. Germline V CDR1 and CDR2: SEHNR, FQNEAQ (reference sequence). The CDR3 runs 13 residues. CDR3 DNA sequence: TGTGCCAGCAGCTTATCACTAGGGAATGAGCAGTTCTTC. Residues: CASSLSLGNEQFF.

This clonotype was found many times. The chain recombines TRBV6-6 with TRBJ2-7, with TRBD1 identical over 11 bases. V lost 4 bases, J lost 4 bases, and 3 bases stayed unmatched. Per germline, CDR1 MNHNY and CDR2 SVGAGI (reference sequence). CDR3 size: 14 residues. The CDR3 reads CASSSGTGGYEQYF. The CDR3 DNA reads TGTGCCAGCAGTTCTGGGACAGGGGGGTACGAGCAGTACTTC.

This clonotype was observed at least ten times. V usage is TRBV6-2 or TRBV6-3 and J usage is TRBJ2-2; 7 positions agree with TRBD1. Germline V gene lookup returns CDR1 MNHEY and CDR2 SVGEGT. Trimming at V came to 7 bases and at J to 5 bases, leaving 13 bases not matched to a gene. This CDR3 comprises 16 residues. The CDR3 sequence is CASIRGQRLRTGELFF. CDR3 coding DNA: TGTGCCAGCATCAGGGGACAGCGCCTAAGGACCGGGGAGCTGTTTTTT.

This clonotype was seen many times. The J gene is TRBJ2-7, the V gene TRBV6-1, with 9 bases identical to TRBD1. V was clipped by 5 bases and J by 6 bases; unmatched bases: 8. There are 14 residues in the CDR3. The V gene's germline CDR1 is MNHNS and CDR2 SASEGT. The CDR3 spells CASSPWTGVGEQYF. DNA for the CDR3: TGTGCCAGCAGTCCCTGGACAGGGGTCGGCGAGCAGTACTTC.

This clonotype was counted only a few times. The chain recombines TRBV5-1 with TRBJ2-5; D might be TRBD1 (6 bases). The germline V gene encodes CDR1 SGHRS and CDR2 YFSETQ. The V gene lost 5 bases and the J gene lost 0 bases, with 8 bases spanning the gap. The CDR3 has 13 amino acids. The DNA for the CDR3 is TGCGCCAGCAGAGGGGGTCACCAAGAGACCCAGTACTTC. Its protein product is CASRGGHQETQYF.

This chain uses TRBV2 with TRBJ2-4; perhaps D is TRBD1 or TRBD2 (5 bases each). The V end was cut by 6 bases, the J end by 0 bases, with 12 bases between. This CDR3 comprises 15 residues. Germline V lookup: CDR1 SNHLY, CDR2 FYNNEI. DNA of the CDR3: TGTGCCAGCAGGGGACCGGGCCGAGCCAAAAACATTCAGTACTTC. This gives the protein CASRGPGRAKNIQYF.

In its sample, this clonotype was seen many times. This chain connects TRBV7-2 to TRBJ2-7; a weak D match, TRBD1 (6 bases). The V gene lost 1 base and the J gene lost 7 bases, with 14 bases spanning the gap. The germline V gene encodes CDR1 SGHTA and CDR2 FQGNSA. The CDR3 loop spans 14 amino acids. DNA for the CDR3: TGTGCCAGCAGCTTAGACAGGGTAAGGGAAGAGCAGTACTTC. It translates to CASSLDRVREEQYF.

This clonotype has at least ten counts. The CDR3 is CASSLGGVSTDTQYF. Written as DNA, the CDR3 is TGTGCCAGCAGCTTAGGGGGTGTCAGCACAGATACGCAGTATTTT. The rearrangement uses TRBV7-6 and TRBJ2-3; D not resolved. This CDR3 has 15 amino acids. Trimming stripped 1 base from V and 0 bases from J, with 8 bases between. Germline V gene sequence: CDR1 SGHVS, CDR2 FNYEAQ.

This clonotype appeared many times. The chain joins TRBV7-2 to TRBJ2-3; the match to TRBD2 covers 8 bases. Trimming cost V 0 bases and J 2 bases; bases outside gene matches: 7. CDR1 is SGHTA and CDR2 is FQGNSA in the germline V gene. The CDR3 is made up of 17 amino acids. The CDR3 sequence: CASSLAASGFNTDTQYF. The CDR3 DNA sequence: TGTGCCAGCAGCTTAGCAGCTAGCGGGTTTAACACAGATACGCAGTATTTT. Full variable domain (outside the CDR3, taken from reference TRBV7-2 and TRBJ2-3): GAGVSQSPSNKVTEKGKDVELRCDPISGHTALYWYRQSLGQGLEFLIYFQGNSAPDKSGLPSDRFSAERTGGSVSTLTIQRTQQEDSAVYLCASSLAASGFNTDTQYFGPGTRLTVL.

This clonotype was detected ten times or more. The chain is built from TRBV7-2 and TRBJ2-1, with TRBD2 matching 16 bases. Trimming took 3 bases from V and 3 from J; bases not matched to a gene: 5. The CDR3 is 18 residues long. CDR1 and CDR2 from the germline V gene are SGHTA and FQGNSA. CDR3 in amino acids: CASSLGLAGGIIYNEQFF. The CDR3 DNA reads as TGTGCCAGCAGCTTGGGACTAGCGGGGGGGATCATCTACAATGAGCAGTTCTTC.